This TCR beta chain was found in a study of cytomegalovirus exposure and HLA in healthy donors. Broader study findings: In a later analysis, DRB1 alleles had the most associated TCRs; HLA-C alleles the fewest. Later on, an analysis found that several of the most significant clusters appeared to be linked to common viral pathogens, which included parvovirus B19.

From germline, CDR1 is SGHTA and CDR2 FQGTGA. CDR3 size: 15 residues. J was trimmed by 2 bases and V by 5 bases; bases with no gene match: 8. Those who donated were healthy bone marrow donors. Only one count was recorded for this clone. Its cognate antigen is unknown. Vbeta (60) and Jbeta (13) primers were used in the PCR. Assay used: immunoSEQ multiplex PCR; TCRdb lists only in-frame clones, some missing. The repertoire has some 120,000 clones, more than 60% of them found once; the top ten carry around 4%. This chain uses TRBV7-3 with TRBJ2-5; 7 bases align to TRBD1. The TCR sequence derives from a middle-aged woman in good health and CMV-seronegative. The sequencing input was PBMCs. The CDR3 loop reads CASSLLGQTQETQYF. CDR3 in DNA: TGTGCCAGCAGCCTCTTGGGACAGACACAAGAGACCCAGTACTTC.